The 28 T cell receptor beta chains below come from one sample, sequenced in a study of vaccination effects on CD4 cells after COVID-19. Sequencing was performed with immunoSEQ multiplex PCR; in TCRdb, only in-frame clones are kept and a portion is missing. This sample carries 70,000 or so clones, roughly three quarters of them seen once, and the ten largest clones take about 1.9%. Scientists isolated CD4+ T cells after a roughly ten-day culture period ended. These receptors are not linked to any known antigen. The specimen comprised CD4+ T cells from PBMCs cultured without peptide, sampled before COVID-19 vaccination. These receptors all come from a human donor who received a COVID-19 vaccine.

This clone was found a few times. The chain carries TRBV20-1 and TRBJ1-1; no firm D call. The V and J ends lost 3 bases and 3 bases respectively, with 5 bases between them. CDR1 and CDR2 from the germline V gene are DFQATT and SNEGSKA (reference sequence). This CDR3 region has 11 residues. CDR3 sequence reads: CSASPHTEAFF. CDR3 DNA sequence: TGCAGTGCTAGTCCGCACACTGAAGCTTTCTTT.

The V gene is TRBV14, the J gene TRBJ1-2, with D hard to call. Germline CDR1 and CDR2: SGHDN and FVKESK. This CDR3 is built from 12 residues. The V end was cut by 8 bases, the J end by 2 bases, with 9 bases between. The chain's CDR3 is CASSSYNYGYTF. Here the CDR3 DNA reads TGTGCCAGCTCGAGTTACAACTATGGCTACACCTTC.

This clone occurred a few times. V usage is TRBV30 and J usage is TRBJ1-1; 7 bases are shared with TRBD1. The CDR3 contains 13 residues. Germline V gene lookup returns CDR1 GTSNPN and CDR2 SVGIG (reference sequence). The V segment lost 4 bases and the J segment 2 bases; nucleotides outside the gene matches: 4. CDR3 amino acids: CAWTAGGNTEAFF. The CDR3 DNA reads TGTGCCTGGACGGCAGGGGGTAACACTGAAGCTTTCTTT.

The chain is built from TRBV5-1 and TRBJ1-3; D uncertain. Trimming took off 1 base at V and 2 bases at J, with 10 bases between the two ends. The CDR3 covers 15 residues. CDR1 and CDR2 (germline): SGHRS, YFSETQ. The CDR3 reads CASSLSQAPGNTIYF. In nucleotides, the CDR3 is TGCGCCAGCAGCTTGAGCCAGGCGCCTGGAAACACCATATATTTT.

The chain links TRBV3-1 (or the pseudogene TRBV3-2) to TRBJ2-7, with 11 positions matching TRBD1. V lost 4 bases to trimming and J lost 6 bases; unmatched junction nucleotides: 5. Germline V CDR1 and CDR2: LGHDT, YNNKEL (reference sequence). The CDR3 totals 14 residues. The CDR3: CASSPRTGGSEQYV. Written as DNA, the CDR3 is TGTGCCAGCAGCCCTCGGACAGGGGGCAGCGAGCAGTACGTC.

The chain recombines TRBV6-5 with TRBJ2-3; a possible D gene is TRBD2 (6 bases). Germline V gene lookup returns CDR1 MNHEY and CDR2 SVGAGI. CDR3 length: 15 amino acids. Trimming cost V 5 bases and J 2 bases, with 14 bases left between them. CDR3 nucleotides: TGTGCCAGCAGTAAAAGGGACTTACCCACAGATACGCAGTATTTT. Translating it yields CASSKRDLPTDTQYF.

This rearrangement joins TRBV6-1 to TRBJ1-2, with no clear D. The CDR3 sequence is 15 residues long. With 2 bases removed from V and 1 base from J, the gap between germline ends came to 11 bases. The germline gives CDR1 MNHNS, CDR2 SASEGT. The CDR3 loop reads CASSEMGSNNYGYTF. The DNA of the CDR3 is TGTGCCAGCAGTGAAATGGGCAGTAATAACTATGGCTACACCTTC.

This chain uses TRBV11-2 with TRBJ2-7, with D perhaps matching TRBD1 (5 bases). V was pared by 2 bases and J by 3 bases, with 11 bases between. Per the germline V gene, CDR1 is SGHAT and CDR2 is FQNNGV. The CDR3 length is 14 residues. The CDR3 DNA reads TGTGCCAGCAGCTTATCAGGGAAGTTCTACGAGCAGTACGTC. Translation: CASSLSGKFYEQYV.

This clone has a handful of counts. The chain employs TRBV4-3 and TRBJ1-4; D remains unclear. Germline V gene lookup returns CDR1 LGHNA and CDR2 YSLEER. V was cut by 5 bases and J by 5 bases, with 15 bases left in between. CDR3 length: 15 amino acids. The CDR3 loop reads CASSSQPTGNEKLFF. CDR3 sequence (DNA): TGCGCCAGCAGCAGTCAGCCGACTGGCAATGAAAAACTGTTTTTT.

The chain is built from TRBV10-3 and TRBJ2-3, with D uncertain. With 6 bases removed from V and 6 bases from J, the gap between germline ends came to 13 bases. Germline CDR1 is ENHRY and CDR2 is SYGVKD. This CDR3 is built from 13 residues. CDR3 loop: CAIRADARDTQYF. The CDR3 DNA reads TGTGCCATCAGGGCGGACGCACGGGATACGCAGTATTTT.

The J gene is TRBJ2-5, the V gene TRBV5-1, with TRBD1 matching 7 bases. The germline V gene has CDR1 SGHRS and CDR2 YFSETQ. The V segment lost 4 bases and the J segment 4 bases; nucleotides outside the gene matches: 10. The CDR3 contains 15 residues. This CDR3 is CASSRPMTGRETQYF. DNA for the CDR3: TGCGCCAGCAGCCGCCCGATGACAGGGAGAGAGACCCAGTACTTC.

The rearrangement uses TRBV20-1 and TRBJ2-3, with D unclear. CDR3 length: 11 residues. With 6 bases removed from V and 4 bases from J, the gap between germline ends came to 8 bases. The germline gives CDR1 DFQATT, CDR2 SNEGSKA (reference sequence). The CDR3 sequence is CSATFADTQYF. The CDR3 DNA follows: TGCAGTGCAACCTTCGCAGATACGCAGTATTTT.

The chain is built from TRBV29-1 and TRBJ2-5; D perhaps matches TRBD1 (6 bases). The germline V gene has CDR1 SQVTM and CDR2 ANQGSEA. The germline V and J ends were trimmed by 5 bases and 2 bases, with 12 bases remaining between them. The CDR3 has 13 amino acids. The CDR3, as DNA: TGCAGCGTTTATGGCGGACAGCAAGAGACCCAGTACTTC. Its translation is CSVYGGQQETQYF.

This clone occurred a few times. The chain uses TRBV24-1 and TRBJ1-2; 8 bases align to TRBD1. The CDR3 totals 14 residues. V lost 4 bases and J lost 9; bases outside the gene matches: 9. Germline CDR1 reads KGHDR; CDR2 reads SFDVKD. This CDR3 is CATSDPRTGISYTF. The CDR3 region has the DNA TGTGCCACCAGTGACCCGAGGACAGGGATAAGCTACACCTTC.

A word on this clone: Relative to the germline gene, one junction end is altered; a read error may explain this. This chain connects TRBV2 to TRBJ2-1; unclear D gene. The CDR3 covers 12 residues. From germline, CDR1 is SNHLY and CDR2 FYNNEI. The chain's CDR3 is CASTEPLDRGVF. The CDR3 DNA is TGTGCCAGCACTGAACCGTTAGATCGTGGGGTCTTC. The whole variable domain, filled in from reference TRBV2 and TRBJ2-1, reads EPEVTQTPSHQVTQMGQEVILRCVPISNHLYFYWYRQILGQKVEFLVSFYNNEISEKSEIFDDQFSVERPDGSNFTLKIRSTKLEDSAMYFCASTEPLDRGVFGPGTRLTVL.

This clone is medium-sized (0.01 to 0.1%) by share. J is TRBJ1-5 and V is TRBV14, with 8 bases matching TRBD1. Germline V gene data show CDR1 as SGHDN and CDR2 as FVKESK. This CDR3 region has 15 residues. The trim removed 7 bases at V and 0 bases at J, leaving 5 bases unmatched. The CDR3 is CASNLTGVSNQPQHF. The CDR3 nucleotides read TGTGCCAGCAACTTGACAGGGGTTAGCAATCAGCCCCAGCATTTT. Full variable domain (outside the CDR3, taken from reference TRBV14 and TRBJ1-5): EAGVTQFPSHSVIEKGQTVTLRCDPISGHDNLYWYRRVMGKEIKFLLHFVKESKQDESGMPNNRFLAERTGGTYSTLKVQPAELEDSGVYFCASNLTGVSNQPQHFGDGTRLSIL.

CDR3 nucleotide sequence: TGTGCCAGTAGTATAGCGGGCGGGAACACTGAAGCTTTCTTT. Its protein product is CASSIAGGNTEAFF. The chain joins TRBV19 to TRBJ1-1; D remains unclear. The CDR3 is made up of 14 amino acids. V gave up 1 base and J gave up 1 base, with 7 bases separating them. Germline assignment: CDR1 LNHDA and CDR2 SQIVND (reference sequence).

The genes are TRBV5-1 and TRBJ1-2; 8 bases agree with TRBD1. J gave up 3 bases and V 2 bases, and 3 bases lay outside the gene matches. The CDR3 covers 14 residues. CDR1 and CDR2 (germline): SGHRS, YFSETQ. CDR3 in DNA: TGCGCCAGCAGCTTCCAGGGGGCGGACTATGGCTACACCTTC. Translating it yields CASSFQGADYGYTF.

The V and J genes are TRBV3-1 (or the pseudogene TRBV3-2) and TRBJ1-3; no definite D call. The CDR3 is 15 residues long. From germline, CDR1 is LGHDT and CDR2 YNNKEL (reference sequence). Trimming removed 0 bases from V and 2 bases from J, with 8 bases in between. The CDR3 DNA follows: TGTGCCAGCAGCCAAGAAAGCCGCGCTGGAAACACCATATATTTT. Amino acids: CASSQESRAGNTIYF.

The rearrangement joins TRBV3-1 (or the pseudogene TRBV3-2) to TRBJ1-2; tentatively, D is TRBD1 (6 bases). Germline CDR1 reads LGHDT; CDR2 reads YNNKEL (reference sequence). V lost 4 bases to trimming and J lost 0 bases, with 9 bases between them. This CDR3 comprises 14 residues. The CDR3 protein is CASSRDTSNYGYTF. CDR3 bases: TGTGCCAGCAGCCGGGACACCTCTAACTATGGCTACACCTTC.

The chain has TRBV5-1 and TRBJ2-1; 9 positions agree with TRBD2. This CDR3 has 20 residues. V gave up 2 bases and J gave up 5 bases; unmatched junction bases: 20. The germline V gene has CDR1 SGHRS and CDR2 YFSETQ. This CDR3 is CASSFLGVAGADLTHNEQFF. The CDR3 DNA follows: TGCGCCAGCAGCTTTCTCGGGGTAGCGGGGGCCGATCTAACCCACAATGAGCAGTTCTTC.

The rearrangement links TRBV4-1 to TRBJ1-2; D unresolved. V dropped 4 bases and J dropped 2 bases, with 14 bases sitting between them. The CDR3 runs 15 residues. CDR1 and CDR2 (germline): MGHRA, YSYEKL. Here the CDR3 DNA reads TGCGCCAGCAGCCTCCCCGCCAGGATCAACTATGGCTACACCTTC. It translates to CASSLPARINYGYTF.

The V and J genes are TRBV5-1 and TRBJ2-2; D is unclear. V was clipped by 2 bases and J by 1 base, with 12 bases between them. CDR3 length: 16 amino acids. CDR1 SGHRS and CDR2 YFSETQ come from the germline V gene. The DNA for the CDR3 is TGCGCCAGCAGCTTTGGTGGCCTCAGGAACACCGGGGAGCTGTTTTTT. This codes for CASSFGGLRNTGELFF.

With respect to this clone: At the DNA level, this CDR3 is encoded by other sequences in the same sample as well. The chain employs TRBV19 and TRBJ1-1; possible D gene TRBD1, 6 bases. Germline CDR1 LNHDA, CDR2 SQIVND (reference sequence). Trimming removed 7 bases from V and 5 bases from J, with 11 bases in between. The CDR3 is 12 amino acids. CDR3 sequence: CASIRGETEAFF. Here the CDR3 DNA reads TGTGCCAGTATCAGGGGAGAAACTGAAGCTTTCTTT.

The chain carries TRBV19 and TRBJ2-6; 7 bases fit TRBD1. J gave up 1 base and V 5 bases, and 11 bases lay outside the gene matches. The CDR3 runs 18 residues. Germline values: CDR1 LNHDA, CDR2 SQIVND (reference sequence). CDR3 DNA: TGTGCCAGTAGTCCCTGGACAGGAGCAGAGTCTGGGGCCAACGTCCTGACTTTC. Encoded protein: CASSPWTGAESGANVLTF.

CDR3 in amino acids: CASSFPTTGELFF. The CDR3 DNA is TGCGCCAGCAGCTTCCCCACGACCGGGGAGCTGTTTTTT. The chain couples TRBV5-1 to TRBJ2-2; D remains unclear. From germline, CDR1 is SGHRS and CDR2 YFSETQ. The CDR3 has 13 amino acids. V dropped 2 bases and J dropped 5 bases, with 7 bases sitting between them.

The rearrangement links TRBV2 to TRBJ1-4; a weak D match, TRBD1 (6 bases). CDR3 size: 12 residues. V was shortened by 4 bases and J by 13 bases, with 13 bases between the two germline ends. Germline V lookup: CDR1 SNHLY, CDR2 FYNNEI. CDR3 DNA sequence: TGTGCCAGCAGTGCAGGGGACGATACACTGTTTTTT. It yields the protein CASSAGDDTLFF.

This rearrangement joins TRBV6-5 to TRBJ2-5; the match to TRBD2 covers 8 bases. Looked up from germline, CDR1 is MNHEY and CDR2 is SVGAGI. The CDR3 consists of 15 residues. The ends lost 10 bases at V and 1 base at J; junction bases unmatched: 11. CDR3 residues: CATSGASGSQETQYF. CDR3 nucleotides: TGTGCCACCTCTGGAGCTAGCGGGTCCCAAGAGACCCAGTACTTC.